Included here is one TCR beta chain sequence, with context. Its specificity is not known. This record comes from a study of Ad26.COV2.S vaccination and SARS-CoV-2 variants. Treatment defined: approximately 18 received Ad26.COV2.S at low or high dose, single or two shots; roughly five received placebo; per-sample allocation not given. Following the first vaccine or placebo injection, samples were taken on day 63. Donor was an adult aged 18-55 years in Boston. CDR1 and CDR2 (germline): SGHAT, FQNNGV. The CDR3 spans 14 residues. Trimming stripped 2 bases from V and 2 bases from J, with 7 bases between. The study's findings and limits: The analyses of TCR breadth and depth may have understated the size of total T cell responses.

TCRdb's copy holds only in-frame clones and misses some; the assay was immunoSEQ multiplex PCR. The sample records approximately 350,000 clones, about 83% being singletons. This sequence originates from a person between 18 and 65 years old who received the Ad26.COV2.S COVID-19 vaccine or a placebo. The chain joins TRBV11-2 to TRBJ1-3; D gene unclear. The sample in question was peripheral blood, obtained in a trial of Ad26.COV2.S vaccine versus placebo. Here the CDR3 DNA reads TGTGCCAGCAGCTTAACGGGTGCTGGAAACACCATATATTTT. Encoded protein: CASSLTGAGNTIYF.